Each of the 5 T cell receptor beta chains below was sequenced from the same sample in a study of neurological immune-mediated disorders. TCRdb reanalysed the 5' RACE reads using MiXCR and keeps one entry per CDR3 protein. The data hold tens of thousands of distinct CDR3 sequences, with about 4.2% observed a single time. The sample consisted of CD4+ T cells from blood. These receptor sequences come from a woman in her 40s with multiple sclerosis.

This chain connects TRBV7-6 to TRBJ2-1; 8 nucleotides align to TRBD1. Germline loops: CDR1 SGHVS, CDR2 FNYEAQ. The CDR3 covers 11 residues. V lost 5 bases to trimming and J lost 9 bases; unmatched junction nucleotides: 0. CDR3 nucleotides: TGTGCCAGCAGCGACAGGGGTGAGCAGTTCTTC. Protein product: CASSDRGEQFF.

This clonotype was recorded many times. In DNA, the CDR3 is TGTGCCAGCAGCCAAGATAAGGCAGGGAGGTCCCATACGCAGTATTTT. Translating it yields CASSQDKAGRSHTQYF. J is TRBJ2-3 and V is TRBV14; a weak D match, TRBD2 (6 bases). The CDR3 is 16 amino acids. Trimming stripped 0 bases from V and 7 bases from J, with 17 bases between. Germline V CDR1 and CDR2: SGHDN, FVKESK.

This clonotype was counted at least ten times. CDR3 sequence reads: CASSLPLREHYPSGNTIYF. In DNA, the CDR3 is TGTGCCAGCAGTTTACCGCTGAGGGAGCATTATCCCTCTGGAAACACCATATATTTT. The chain has TRBV6-6 and TRBJ1-3; no clear D. V was shortened by 4 bases and J by 0 bases, with 22 bases between the two germline ends. The length of the CDR3 is 19 residues. Germline CDR1 is MNHNY and CDR2 is SVGAGI (reference sequence).

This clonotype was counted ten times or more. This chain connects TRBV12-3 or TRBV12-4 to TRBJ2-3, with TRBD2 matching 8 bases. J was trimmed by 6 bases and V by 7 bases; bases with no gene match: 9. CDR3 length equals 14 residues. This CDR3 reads CASTPGGERDTQYF. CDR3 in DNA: TGTGCCAGCACCCCGGGGGGGGAAAGGGATACGCAGTATTTT.

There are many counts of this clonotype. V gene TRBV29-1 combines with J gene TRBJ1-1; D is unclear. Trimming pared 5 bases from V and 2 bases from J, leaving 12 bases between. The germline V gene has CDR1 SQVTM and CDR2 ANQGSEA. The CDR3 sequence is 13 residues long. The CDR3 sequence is CSVLEPSNTEAFF. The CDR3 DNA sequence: TGCAGCGTTTTAGAACCTTCAAACACTGAAGCTTTCTTT.